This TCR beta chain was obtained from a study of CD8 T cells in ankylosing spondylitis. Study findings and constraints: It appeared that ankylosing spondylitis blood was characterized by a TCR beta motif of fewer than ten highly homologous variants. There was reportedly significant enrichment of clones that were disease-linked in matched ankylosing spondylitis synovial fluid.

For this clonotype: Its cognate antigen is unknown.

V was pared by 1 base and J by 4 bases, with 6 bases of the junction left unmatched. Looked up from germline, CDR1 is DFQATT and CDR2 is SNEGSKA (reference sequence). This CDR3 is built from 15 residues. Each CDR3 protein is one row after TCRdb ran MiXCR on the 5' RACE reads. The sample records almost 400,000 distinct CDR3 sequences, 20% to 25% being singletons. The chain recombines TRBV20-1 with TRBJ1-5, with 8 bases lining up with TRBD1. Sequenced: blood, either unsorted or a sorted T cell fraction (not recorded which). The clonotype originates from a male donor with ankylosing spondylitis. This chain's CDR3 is CSARVTGGYNQPQHF. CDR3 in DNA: TGCAGTGCTAGAGTTACAGGGGGATATAATCAGCCCCAGCATTTT.